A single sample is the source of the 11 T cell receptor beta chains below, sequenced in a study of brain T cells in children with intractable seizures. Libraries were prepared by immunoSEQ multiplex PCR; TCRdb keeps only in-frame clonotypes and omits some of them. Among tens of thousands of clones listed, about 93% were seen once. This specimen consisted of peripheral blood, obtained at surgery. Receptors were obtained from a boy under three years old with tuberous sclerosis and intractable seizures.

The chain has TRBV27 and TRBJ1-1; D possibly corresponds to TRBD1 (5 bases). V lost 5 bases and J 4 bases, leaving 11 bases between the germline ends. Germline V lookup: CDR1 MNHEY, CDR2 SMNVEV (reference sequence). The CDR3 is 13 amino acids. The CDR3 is CASSLREGTEAFF. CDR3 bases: TGTGCCAGCAGTCTCAGGGAAGGCACTGAAGCTTTCTTT.

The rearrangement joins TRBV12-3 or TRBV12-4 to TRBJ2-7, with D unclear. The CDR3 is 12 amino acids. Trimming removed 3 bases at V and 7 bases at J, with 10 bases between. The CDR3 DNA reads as TGTGCCAGCAGTTTCGAAGTTCGGGAGCAGTACTTC. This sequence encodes CASSFEVREQYF.

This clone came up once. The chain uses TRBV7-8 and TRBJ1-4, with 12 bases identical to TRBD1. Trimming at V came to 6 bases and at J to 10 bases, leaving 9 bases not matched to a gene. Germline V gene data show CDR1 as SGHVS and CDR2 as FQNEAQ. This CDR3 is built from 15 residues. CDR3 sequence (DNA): TGTGCCAGCAGAATAACCGGGACAGGGGGCATAAAACTGTTTTTT. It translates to CASRITGTGGIKLFF.

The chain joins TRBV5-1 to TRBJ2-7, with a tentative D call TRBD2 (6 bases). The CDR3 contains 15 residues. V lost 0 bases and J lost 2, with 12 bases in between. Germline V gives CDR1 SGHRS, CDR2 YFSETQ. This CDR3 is CASSLEDGGPYEQYF. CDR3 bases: TGCGCCAGCAGCTTGGAGGACGGGGGACCCTACGAGCAGTACTTC.

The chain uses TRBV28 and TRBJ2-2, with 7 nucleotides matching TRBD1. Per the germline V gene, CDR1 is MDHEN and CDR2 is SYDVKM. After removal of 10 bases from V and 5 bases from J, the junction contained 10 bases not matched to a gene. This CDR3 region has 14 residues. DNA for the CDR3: TGTGCCACGAGGGACAGTGTAAGAACCGGGGAGCTGTTTTTT. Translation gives CATRDSVRTGELFF.

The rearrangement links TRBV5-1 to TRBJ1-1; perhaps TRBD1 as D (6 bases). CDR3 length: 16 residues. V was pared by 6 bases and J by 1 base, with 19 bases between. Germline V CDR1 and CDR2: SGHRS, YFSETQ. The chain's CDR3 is CASTTARGAGNTEAFF. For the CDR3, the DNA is TGCGCCAGCACTACCGCGAGGGGGGCTGGGAACACTGAAGCTTTCTTT.

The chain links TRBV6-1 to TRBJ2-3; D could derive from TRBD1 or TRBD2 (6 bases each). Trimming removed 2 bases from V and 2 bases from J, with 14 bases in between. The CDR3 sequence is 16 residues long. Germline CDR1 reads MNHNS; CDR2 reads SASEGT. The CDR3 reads CASSERGDGNTDTQYF. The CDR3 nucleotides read TGTGCCAGCAGTGAAAGGGGGGATGGCAACACAGATACGCAGTATTTT.

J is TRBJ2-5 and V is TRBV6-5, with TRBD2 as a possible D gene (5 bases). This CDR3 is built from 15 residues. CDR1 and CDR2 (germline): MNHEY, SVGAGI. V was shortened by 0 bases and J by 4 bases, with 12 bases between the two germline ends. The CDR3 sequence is CASSYSPTIPETQYF. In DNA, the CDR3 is TGTGCCAGCAGTTACTCCCCGACTATCCCAGAGACCCAGTACTTC.

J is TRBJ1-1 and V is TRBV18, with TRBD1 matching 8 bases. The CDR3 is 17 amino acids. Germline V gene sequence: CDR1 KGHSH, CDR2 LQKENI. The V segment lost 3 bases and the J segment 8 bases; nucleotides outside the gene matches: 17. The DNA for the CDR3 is TGTGCCAGCTCACCCCCCTGTGAGGTGACAGGGGCCATAGAAGCTTTCTTT. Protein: CASSPPCEVTGAIEAFF.

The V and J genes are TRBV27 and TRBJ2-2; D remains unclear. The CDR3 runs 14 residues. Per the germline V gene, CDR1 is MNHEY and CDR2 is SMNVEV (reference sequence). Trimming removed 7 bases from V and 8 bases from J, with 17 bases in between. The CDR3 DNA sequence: TGTGCCAGCACCGGTGTCCAGGTCGCTGGGGAGCTGTTTTTT. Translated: CASTGVQVAGELFF.

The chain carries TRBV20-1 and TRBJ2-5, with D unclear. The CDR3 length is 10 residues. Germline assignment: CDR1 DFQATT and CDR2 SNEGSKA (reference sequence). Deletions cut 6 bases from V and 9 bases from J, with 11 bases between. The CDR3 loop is CSASHRAQYF. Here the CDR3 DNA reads TGCAGTGCCAGCCATCGGGCCCAGTACTTC.